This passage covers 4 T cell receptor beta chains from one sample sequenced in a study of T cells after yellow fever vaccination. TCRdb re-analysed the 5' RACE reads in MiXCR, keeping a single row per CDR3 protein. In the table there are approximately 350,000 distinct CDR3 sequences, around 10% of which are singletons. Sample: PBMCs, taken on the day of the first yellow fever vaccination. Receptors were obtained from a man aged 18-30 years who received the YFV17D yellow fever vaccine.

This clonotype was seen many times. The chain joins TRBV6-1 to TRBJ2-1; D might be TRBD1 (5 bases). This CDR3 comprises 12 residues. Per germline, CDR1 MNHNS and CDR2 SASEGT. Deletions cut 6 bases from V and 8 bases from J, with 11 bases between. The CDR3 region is CASSAQGHEQFF. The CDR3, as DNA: TGTGCCAGCAGCGCCCAGGGCCATGAGCAGTTCTTC.

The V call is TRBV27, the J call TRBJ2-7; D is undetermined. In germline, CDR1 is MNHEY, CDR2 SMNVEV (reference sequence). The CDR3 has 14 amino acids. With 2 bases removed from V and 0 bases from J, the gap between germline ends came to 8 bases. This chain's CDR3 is CASSLTAASYEQYV. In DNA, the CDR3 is TGTGCCAGCAGTTTAACAGCTGCCTCCTACGAGCAGTACGTC.

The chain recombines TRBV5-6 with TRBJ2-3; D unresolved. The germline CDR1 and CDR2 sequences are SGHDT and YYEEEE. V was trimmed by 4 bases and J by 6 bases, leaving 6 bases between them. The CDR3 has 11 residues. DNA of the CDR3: TGTGCCAGCAGCCGCGTTGATACGCAGTATTTT. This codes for CASSRVDTQYF.

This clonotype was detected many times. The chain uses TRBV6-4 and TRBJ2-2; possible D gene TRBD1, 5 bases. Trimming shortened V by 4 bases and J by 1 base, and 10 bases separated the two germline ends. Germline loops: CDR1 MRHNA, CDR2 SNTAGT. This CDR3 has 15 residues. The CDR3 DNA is TGTGCCAGCAGTGTACAGGCAGGGAACACCGGGGAGCTGTTTTTT. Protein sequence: CASSVQAGNTGELFF.